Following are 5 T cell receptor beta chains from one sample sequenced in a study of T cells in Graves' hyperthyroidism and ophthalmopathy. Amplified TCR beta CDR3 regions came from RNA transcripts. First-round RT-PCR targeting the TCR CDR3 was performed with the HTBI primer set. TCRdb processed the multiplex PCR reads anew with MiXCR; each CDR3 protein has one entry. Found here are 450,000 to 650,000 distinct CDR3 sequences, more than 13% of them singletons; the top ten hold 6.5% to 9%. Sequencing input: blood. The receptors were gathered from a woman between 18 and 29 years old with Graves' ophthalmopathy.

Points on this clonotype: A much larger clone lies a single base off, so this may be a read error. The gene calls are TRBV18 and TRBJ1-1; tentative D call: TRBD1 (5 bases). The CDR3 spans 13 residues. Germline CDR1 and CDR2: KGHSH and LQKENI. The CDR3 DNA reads TGTGCCGGCTCACGTGAGGCGGGACGGGAGGCTTTCTTT. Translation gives CAGSREAGREAFF.

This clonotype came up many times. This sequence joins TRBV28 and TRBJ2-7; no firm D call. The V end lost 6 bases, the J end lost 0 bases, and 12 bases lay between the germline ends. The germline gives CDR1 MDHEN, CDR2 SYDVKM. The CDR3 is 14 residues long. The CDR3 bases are TGTGCCAGCAGGCAAAGGAAAAGCTCCTACGAGCAGTACTTC. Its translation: CASRQRKSSYEQYF. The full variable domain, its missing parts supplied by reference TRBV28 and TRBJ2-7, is DVKVTQSSRYLVKRTGEKVFLECVQDMDHENMFWYRQDPGLGLRLIYFSYDVKMKEKGDIPEGYSVSREKKERFSLILESASTNQTSMYLCASRQRKSSYEQYFGPGTRLTVT.

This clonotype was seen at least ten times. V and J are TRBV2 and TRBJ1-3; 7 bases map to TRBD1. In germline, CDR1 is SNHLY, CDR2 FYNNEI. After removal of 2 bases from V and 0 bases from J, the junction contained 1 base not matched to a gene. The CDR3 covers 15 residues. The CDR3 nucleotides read TGTGCCAGCAGTGAATGGGACAGCTCTGGAAACACCATATATTTT. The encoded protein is CASSEWDSSGNTIYF.

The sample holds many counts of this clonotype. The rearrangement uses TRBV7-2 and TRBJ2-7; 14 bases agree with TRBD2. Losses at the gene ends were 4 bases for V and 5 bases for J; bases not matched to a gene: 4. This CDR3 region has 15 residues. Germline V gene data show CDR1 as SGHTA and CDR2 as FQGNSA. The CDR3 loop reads CASSSRLAGGDEQYF. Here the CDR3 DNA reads TGTGCCAGCAGCTCCCGACTAGCGGGAGGGGACGAGCAGTACTTC.

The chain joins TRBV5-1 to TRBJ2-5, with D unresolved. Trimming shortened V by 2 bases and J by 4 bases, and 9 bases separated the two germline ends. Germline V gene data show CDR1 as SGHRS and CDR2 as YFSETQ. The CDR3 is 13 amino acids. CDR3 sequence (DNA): TGCGCCAGCAGCTTTTCGTTGCGAGAGACCCAGTACTTC. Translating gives CASSFSLRETQYF.